A selection of T cell receptor beta chains follows, all from one sample in a study of shared clonotypes between healthy human individuals. Method: immunoSEQ multiplex PCR; TCRdb's copy keeps in-frame clones and lacks some. The sample contains about 2.4 million clones, approximately 94% of which appear only once. Sequencing was performed on naive CD4+ T cells sorted from blood. These receptors came from a man younger than 30 in good health. Each CDR3 is given with its conserved first and last residue. D genes are given only for firm matches. The listing skips clone size in some rows; elsewhere it reads once, few, many or a size class.

.,TRBV11-1,TRBJ2-1,.,CASSWRSGTLDNEQFF,TGTGCCAGCAGCTGGCGTTCCGGGACATTGGACAATGAGCAGTTCTTC
.,TRBV2,TRBJ1-1,.,CASRVNTEAFF,TGTGCCAGCAGAGTTAACACTGAAGCTTTCTTT
.,TRBV6-5,TRBJ1-2,.,CASRAGGTNYGYTF,TGTGCCAGCAGGGCGGGGGGGACTAACTATGGCTACACCTTC
.,TRBV2,TRBJ1-2,.,CASSGDTQNYGYTF,TGTGCCAGCAGTGGGGACACGCAGAACTATGGCTACACCTTC
TRBD2,TRBV29-1,TRBJ2-1,.,CSVRLAVYEQFF,TGCAGCGTCAGACTAGCGGTCTATGAGCAGTTCTTC
TRBD2,TRBV30,TRBJ2-1,.,CAWSPSGRKGEQFF,TGTGCCTGGAGTCCTAGCGGGAGAAAGGGTGAGCAGTTCTTC
.,TRBV7-9,TRBJ2-3,.,CASSPPYQTVDTQYF,TGTGCCAGCAGCCCCCCCTACCAAACTGTTGATACGCAGTATTTT
TRBD2,TRBV5-1,TRBJ2-7,.,CASSLRASGSQKVSYEQYF,TGCGCCAGCAGCTTGAGGGCTAGCGGGAGTCAGAAGGTCTCCTACGAGCAGTACTTC
.,TRBV6-1,TRBJ1-4,.,CASSGYEINEKLFF,TGTGCCAGCAGTGGGTACGAGATTAATGAAAAACTGTTTTTT
TRBD1,TRBV6-5,TRBJ1-1,.,CASSYSNRGGYEAFF,TGTGCCAGCAGTTACTCGAACAGGGGAGGGTATGAAGCTTTCTTT
.,TRBV7-2,TRBJ2-7,.,CASSPRGFGEQYF,TGTGCCAGCAGCCCGCGGGGTTTCGGAGAGCAGTACTTC
.,TRBV19,TRBJ2-7,.,CASSADREGPYEQYF,TGTGCCAGTAGCGCTGACAGGGAGGGTCCCTACGAGCAGTACTTC
.,TRBV6-5,TRBJ2-2,.,CASRAMGADTGELFF,TGTGCCAGCAGGGCGATGGGCGCGGACACCGGGGAGCTGTTTTTT
.,TRBV7-9,TRBJ2-7,.,CASSPDRNSYEQYF,TGTGCCAGCAGCCCTGACAGGAACTCCTACGAGCAGTACTTC
.,TRBV6-5,TRBJ2-7,.,CASSLLARGDEQYF,TGTGCCAGCAGTCTCCTCGCGAGGGGCGACGAGCAGTACTTC
.,TRBV9,TRBJ2-1,.,CASSPRWTNEQFF,TGTGCCAGCAGCCCCCGGTGGACTAATGAGCAGTTCTTC
.,TRBV28,TRBJ2-4,.,CASSLVGGGGKNIQYF,TGTGCCAGCAGTTTAGTTGGGGGTGGGGGCAAAAACATTCAGTACTTC
.,TRBV10-3,TRBJ2-7,.,CAIRLGGASYEQYF,TGTGCCATCAGGCTTGGCGGGGCTAGCTACGAGCAGTACTTC
.,TRBV28,TRBJ1-2,.,CASSLLLGDGYTF,TGTGCCAGCAGTTTACTTCTAGGGGACGGCTACACCTTC
TRBD2,TRBV28,TRBJ2-3,.,CASSFGGGAVDTQYF,TGTGCCAGCAGTTTTGGCGGGGGGGCCGTAGATACGCAGTATTTT
.,TRBV11-2,TRBJ1-5,.,CASSLEMGHSQPQHF,TGTGCCAGCAGCTTAGAAATGGGGCATAGTCAGCCCCAGCATTTT
.,TRBV18,TRBJ1-1,.,CASSPLGVNTEAFF,TGTGCCAGCTCACCATTGGGGGTGAACACTGAAGCTTTCTTT
.,TRBV11-3,TRBJ2-7,.,CASREQGDVEQYF,TGTGCCAGCCGGGAACAGGGAGATGTCGAGCAGTACTTC
.,TRBV7-2,TRBJ2-7,.,CASSYGASPYEQYF,TGTGCCAGCAGCTATGGGGCGTCCCCCTACGAGCAGTACTTC
TRBD2,TRBV4-3,TRBJ2-1,.,CASSQSPTGGSSYNEQFF,TGCGCCAGCAGCCAAAGCCCGACTGGCGGGAGCTCCTACAATGAGCAGTTCTTC
TRBD2,TRBV4-1,TRBJ2-7,.,CASRYTGTSGEQYF,TGCGCCAGCAGGTACACCGGGACTAGCGGCGAGCAGTACTTC
.,TRBV7-2,TRBJ1-2,.,CASSTAKGYYGYTF,TGTGCCAGCAGCACCGCGAAGGGCTACTATGGCTACACCTTC
.,TRBV2,TRBJ1-2,.,CASSDSQRGPGYGYTF,TGTGCCAGCAGTGACTCCCAGCGGGGGCCAGGCTATGGCTACACCTTC
TRBD1,TRBV10-3,TRBJ2-7,.,CAISAGQGAYEQYF,TGTGCCATCAGTGCGGGACAGGGGGCCTACGAGCAGTACTTC
.,TRBV28,TRBJ1-1,.,CASTPRTSEAFF,TGTGCCAGCACCCCCAGGACGAGTGAAGCTTTCTTT
.,TRBV29-1,TRBJ1-4,.,CSVKQVLNEKLFF,TGCAGCGTGAAACAGGTTCTTAATGAAAAACTGTTTTTT
.,TRBV28,TRBJ1-6,.,CASSLQGRPYNSPLHF,TGTGCCAGCAGTTTACAGGGCCGACCCTATAATTCACCCCTCCACTTT
.,TRBV7-2,TRBJ2-1,.,CASSLAGTAGQFF,TGTGCCAGCAGCTTAGCGGGGACGGCTGGGCAGTTCTTC
.,TRBV7-2,TRBJ2-7,.,CASSSASVYEQYF,TGTGCCAGCAGCTCCGCTAGCGTTTACGAGCAGTACTTC
.,TRBV6-1,TRBJ1-2,once,CASSDPLGGHYGYTF,TGTGCCAGCAGTGACCCTTTGGGGGGACACTATGGCTACACCTTC
TRBD2,TRBV6-4,TRBJ2-1,.,CASSEEGLGGEQFF,TGTGCCAGCAGTGAGGAGGGACTAGGCGGTGAGCAGTTCTTC
TRBD1,TRBV6-5,TRBJ2-7,.,CASSRTGLFYEQYF,TGTGCCAGCAGTCGGACAGGGTTATTCTACGAGCAGTACTTC
.,TRBV10-3,TRBJ2-1,.,CAISAKEGEQFF,TGTGCCATCAGCGCCAAAGAGGGTGAGCAGTTCTTC
.,TRBV19,TRBJ2-5,.,CASSSVGTQETQYF,TGTGCCAGTAGTTCGGTGGGTACTCAAGAGACCCAGTACTTC
.,TRBV21-1,TRBJ2-7,.,CASSKEEATSSFYEQYF,TGTGCCAGCAGCAAAGAGGAGGCGACTAGCAGTTTCTACGAGCAGTACTTC
.,TRBV7-9,TRBJ2-7,.,CASSFQSYEQYF,TGTGCCAGCAGCTTTCAGAGCTACGAGCAGTACTTC